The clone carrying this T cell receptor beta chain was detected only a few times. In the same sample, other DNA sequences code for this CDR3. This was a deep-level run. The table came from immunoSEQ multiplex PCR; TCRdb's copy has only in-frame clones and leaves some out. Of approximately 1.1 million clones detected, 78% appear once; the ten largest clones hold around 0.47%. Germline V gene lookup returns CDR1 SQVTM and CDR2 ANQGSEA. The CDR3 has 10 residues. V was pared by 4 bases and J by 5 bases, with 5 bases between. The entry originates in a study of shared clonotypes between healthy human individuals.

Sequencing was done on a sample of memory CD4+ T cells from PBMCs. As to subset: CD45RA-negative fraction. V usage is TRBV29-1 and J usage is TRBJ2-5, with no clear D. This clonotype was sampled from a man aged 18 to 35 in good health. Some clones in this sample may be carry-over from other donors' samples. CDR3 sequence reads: CSVAGETQYF. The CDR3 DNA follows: TGCAGCGTTGCGGGCGAGACCCAGTACTTC.